One TCR beta chain is described in this entry. The data derive from a study of blood T cell repertoires in COVID-19. Overall study: Italy, Spain and the United States were the sources of the convalescent and acute COVID-19 samples. From T cells, B-cell-depleted T cells, or PBMCs came the material, which was cDNA or gDNA.

CDR3 length: 15 residues. Trimming removed 6 bases from V and 7 bases from J, with 22 bases in between. Germline V gene lookup returns CDR1 MNHEY and CDR2 SVGAGI. Per the study methods: Reference gene primer amplification gave estimated nucleated cell counts. TCRdb's table, derived via immunoSEQ multiplex PCR, lists solely in-frame clones and lacks some. The V and J calls and the clone size are those of that table, but D and trimming were determined from the DNA. The sample lists 20,000 or so clones; more than 85% were seen once. Specimen: peripheral blood. J is TRBJ2-7 and V is TRBV6-5; tentatively, D is TRBD1 (8 bases). This clonotype was obtained from a woman in her 70s with active COVID-19. Here the CDR3 DNA reads TGTGCCAGCAGATCCCGCCGGACAGGGACTAAAGAGCAGTACTTC. As protein: CASRSRRTGTKEQYF.